Listed below are T cell receptor beta chains from one sample, sequenced in a study of T cells in localized non-small cell lung cancer. The method was immunoSEQ multiplex PCR; TCRdb's version includes in-frame clones alone and lacks a portion of them. The data show under 95,000 clones, with 75% to 85% seen just once and 8% to 10% held by the top ten. Sample: peripheral blood, taken before any cancer treatment. The receptors were gathered from a female donor aged 60 or older with stage I lung adenocarcinoma. Both conserved end residues are part of each CDR3. The D gene is left open where the match is weak. Only part of the rows carry a size: once, few, many, or a class if the clone is expanded.

V: TRBV28
size: .
D: .
J: TRBJ2-7
CDR3: CASSLSPRYEQYF
DNA: TGTGCCAGCAGTTTATCTCCCAGGTACGAGCAGTACTTC

V: TRBV19
size: .
D: TRBD1
J: TRBJ1-2
CDR3: CASRNRGMSGGYTF
DNA: TGTGCCAGTAGGAACAGGGGAATGTCGGGGGGCTACACCTTC

V: TRBV5-1
size: .
D: .
J: TRBJ1-1
CDR3: CASSLRQITGTEAFF
DNA: TGCGCCAGCAGCTTAAGACAAATAACGGGGACTGAAGCTTTCTTT

V: TRBV7-2
size: .
D: .
J: TRBJ1-2
CDR3: CASSLESRPLGYTF
DNA: TGTGCCAGCAGCTTAGAGTCCCGCCCTCTTGGCTACACCTTC

V: TRBV27
size: .
D: TRBD1
J: TRBJ2-7
CDR3: CASSFNIQGARAEQYF
DNA: TGTGCCAGCAGTTTCAACATACAGGGGGCGCGGGCCGAGCAGTACTTC

V: TRBV18
size: once
D: .
J: TRBJ1-6
CDR3: CASSPGNNSPLHF
DNA: TGTGCCAGCTCACCAGGGAACAATTCACCCCTCCACTTT

V: TRBV19
size: .
D: TRBD1
J: TRBJ2-1
CDR3: CASSFGQEYNEQFF
DNA: TGTGCCAGTAGTTTCGGACAGGAGTACAATGAGCAGTTCTTC

V: TRBV27
size: .
D: .
J: TRBJ1-3
CDR3: CASSPGIRQADSGNTIYF
DNA: TGTGCCAGCAGTCCCGGGATAAGACAGGCTGACTCTGGAAACACCATATATTTT

V: TRBV23-1
size: .
D: .
J: TRBJ1-5
CDR3: CASSQGSENNQPQHF
DNA: TGCGCCAGCAGTCAGGGCTCCGAAAACAATCAGCCCCAGCATTTT

V: TRBV27
size: .
D: .
J: TRBJ2-3
CDR3: CASSLLAGRGDTQYF
DNA: TGTGCCAGCAGTTTATTGGCGGGGCGTGGAGATACGCAGTATTTT

V: TRBV5-1
size: .
D: .
J: TRBJ1-1
CDR3: CASSLLGAMNTEAFF
DNA: TGCGCCAGCAGCTTGCTTGGGGCAATGAACACTGAAGCTTTCTTT

V: TRBV10-3
size: .
D: .
J: TRBJ2-1
CDR3: CAISPTLARTFTWDNEQFF
DNA: TGTGCCATCAGCCCTACTCTCGCACGCACCTTCACCTGGGACAATGAGCAGTTCTTC

V: TRBV6-6
size: .
D: .
J: TRBJ2-7
CDR3: CASSRGYEQYF
DNA: TGTGCCAGCAGCAGGGGTTACGAGCAGTACTTC

V: TRBV5-4
size: .
D: .
J: TRBJ2-1
CDR3: CASSLNSGKGEQFF
DNA: TGTGCCAGCAGCTTGAATAGCGGAAAAGGGGAGCAGTTCTTC

V: TRBV6-5
size: .
D: .
J: TRBJ2-1
CDR3: CASSRSVQNYNEQFF
DNA: TGTGCCAGCAGCCGGTCCGTACAAAACTACAATGAGCAGTTCTTC

V: TRBV5-1
size: once
D: .
J: TRBJ1-1
CDR3: CASSLDGDTEAFF
DNA: TGCGCCAGCAGCCTTGATGGGGACACTGAAGCTTTCTTT

V: TRBV4-1
size: .
D: TRBD1
J: TRBJ1-1
CDR3: CASSHDRGNTEAFF
DNA: TGCGCCAGCAGCCATGACAGGGGAAACACTGAAGCTTTCTTT

V: TRBV5-1
size: .
D: TRBD2
J: TRBJ2-1
CDR3: CASSLVTSGSYNEQFF
DNA: TGCGCCAGCAGCTTGGTGACTAGCGGGTCCTACAATGAGCAGTTCTTC

V: TRBV18
size: .
D: .
J: TRBJ1-1
CDR3: CASSPPGTTEAFF
DNA: TGTGCCAGCTCACCACCGGGGACCACTGAAGCTTTCTTT

V: TRBV4-2
size: .
D: .
J: TRBJ2-3
CDR3: CASSLGYEDTQYF
DNA: TGTGCCAGCAGCCTAGGGTATGAAGATACGCAGTATTTT

V: TRBV6-6
size: .
D: .
J: TRBJ2-2
CDR3: CASSFGSTGELFF
DNA: TGTGCCAGCAGTTTTGGTTCCACCGGGGAGCTGTTTTTT

V: TRBV14
size: .
D: .
J: TRBJ2-3
CDR3: CASSQDARRFTDTQYF
DNA: TGTGCCAGCAGCCAAGATGCTCGTAGATTCACAGATACGCAGTATTTT

V: TRBV6-1
size: .
D: .
J: TRBJ1-2
CDR3: CASSAFGAGYGYTF
DNA: TGTGCCAGCAGTGCATTCGGGGCAGGGTATGGCTACACCTTC

V: TRBV6-5
size: .
D: .
J: TRBJ1-5
CDR3: CASRDGNSNQPQHF
DNA: TGTGCCAGCAGGGACGGAAATAGCAATCAGCCCCAGCATTTT

V: TRBV7-8
size: .
D: TRBD1
J: TRBJ1-1
CDR3: CASRDEGQGRTEAFF
DNA: TGTGCCAGCAGGGACGAGGGACAGGGGCGGACTGAAGCTTTCTTT

V: TRBV29-1
size: once
D: .
J: TRBJ2-7
CDR3: CSVLLRDRSSYEQYF
DNA: TGCAGCGTTTTGTTACGGGACCGAAGTTCCTACGAGCAGTACTTC

V: TRBV19
size: few
D: .
J: TRBJ2-1
CDR3: CASSPRIWGSSYNEQFF
DNA: TGTGCCAGTAGCCCCCGCATATGGGGGAGCTCCTACAATGAGCAGTTCTTC

V: TRBV6-1
size: .
D: TRBD1
J: TRBJ1-1
CDR3: CASSQGTDGSEAFF
DNA: TGTGCCAGCAGTCAGGGGACAGATGGAAGTGAAGCTTTCTTT

V: TRBV19
size: .
D: .
J: TRBJ2-7
CDR3: CASSWQVSCEQYF
DNA: TGTGCCAGTAGCTGGCAGGTGAGCTGCGAGCAGTACTTC

V: TRBV11-2
size: .
D: .
J: TRBJ2-5
CDR3: CASSLVETQYF
DNA: TGTGCCAGCAGCTTAGTAGAGACCCAGTACTTC

V: TRBV7-3
size: .
D: .
J: TRBJ1-1
CDR3: CASSLIRLGNTEAFF
DNA: TGTGCCAGCAGCTTAATACGTCTGGGGAACACTGAAGCTTTCTTT

V: TRBV19
size: .
D: .
J: TRBJ1-1
CDR3: CASSPPGVRRAFF
DNA: TGTGCCAGTAGTCCCCCAGGGGTTCGGAGAGCTTTCTTT

V: TRBV19
size: .
D: .
J: TRBJ1-5
CDR3: CASSGRTVPNQPQHF
DNA: TGTGCCAGTAGTGGACGGACAGTCCCCAATCAGCCCCAGCATTTT

V: TRBV9
size: .
D: TRBD2
J: TRBJ2-5
CDR3: CASSVDPSGSMKETQYF
DNA: TGTGCCAGCAGCGTAGATCCTAGCGGGAGTATGAAGGAGACCCAGTACTTC

V: TRBV13
size: .
D: .
J: TRBJ2-3
CDR3: CASSLGGRVVTDTQYF
DNA: TGTGCCAGCAGCTTAGGCGGGCGGGTCGTCACAGATACGCAGTATTTT

V: TRBV5-1
size: .
D: TRBD1
J: TRBJ1-3
CDR3: CASSLGTGSGNTIYF
DNA: TGCGCCAGCAGCTTGGGGACAGGGTCTGGAAACACCATATATTTT

V: TRBV7-9
size: .
D: .
J: TRBJ2-2
CDR3: CASSFYSLSSDTGELFF
DNA: TGTGCCAGCAGCTTTTACAGCCTATCCAGCGACACCGGGGAGCTGTTTTTT

V: TRBV6-1
size: .
D: .
J: TRBJ1-1
CDR3: CASSERSSRTEAFF
DNA: TGTGCCAGCAGCGAAAGGTCGTCGCGTACTGAAGCTTTCTTT

V: TRBV7-8
size: .
D: .
J: TRBJ1-2
CDR3: CASSPAGSGGDGYTF
DNA: TGTGCCAGCAGCCCCGCCGGGAGCGGGGGGGATGGCTACACCTTC

V: TRBV19
size: once
D: .
J: TRBJ1-3
CDR3: CASTGELGNTIYF
DNA: TGTGCCAGTACGGGGGAACTCGGAAACACCATATATTTT

V: TRBV6-5
size: .
D: .
J: TRBJ1-3
CDR3: CASRMGAPGNTIYF
DNA: TGTGCCAGCAGAATGGGGGCGCCAGGAAACACCATATATTTT

V: TRBV5-1
size: .
D: TRBD1
J: TRBJ2-7
CDR3: CASSLVRTGGYEQYF
DNA: TGCGCCAGCAGCTTGGTCCGGACAGGGGGCTACGAGCAGTACTTC

V: TRBV29-1
size: .
D: .
J: TRBJ2-7
CDR3: CSVDTGYEQYF
DNA: TGCAGCGTTGATACGGGCTACGAGCAGTACTTC

V: TRBV30
size: .
D: TRBD2
J: TRBJ2-1
CDR3: CAWSRAIGAGGSYNEQFF
DNA: TGTGCCTGGAGTCGGGCGATTGGAGCGGGGGGCTCCTACAATGAGCAGTTCTTC

V: TRBV5-1
size: .
D: .
J: TRBJ2-1
CDR3: CASSLPPFGQGDSYNEQFF
DNA: TGCGCCAGCAGCTTACCCCCTTTTGGGCAGGGAGATTCCTACAATGAGCAGTTCTTC

V: TRBV7-2
size: .
D: TRBD2
J: TRBJ2-5
CDR3: CASSSGGGAAGTQYF
DNA: TGTGCCAGCAGCTCCGGCGGGGGGGCCGCAGGGACCCAGTACTTC

V: TRBV4-3
size: few
D: TRBD2
J: TRBJ2-7
CDR3: CASSQDVASGTFYEQYF
DNA: TGCGCCAGCAGCCAAGACGTGGCTAGCGGGACCTTCTACGAGCAGTACTTC

V: TRBV7-8
size: .
D: TRBD2
J: TRBJ2-3
CDR3: CASSLGLDFTDTQYF
DNA: TGTGCCAGCAGCTTGGGACTAGACTTCACAGATACGCAGTATTTT

V: TRBV5-4
size: .
D: TRBD1
J: TRBJ2-1
CDR3: CASSFTGQGYNEQFF
DNA: TGTGCCAGCAGCTTTACCGGACAGGGCTACAATGAGCAGTTCTTC

V: TRBV25-1
size: .
D: .
J: TRBJ1-6
CDR3: CASSEAGGTGSPLHF
DNA: TGTGCCAGCAGTGAAGCGGGGGGAACGGGGTCACCCCTCCACTTT

V: TRBV5-1
size: .
D: .
J: TRBJ2-2
CDR3: CASSLARRTANTGELFF
DNA: TGCGCCAGCAGCTTGGCCCGAAGGACAGCCAACACCGGGGAGCTGTTTTTT

V: TRBV5-8
size: .
D: TRBD1
J: TRBJ1-5
CDR3: CASSYRGPNQPQHF
DNA: TGTGCCAGCAGCTACAGGGGGCCCAATCAGCCCCAGCATTTT

V: TRBV5-1
size: .
D: .
J: TRBJ2-7
CDR3: CASSDSPTVYSYEQYF
DNA: TGCGCCAGCAGCGACTCCCCAACAGTTTATAGCTACGAGCAGTACTTC

V: TRBV11-3
size: .
D: .
J: TRBJ2-2
CDR3: CASSLVAGELFF
DNA: TGTGCCAGCAGCTTAGTAGCCGGGGAGCTGTTTTTT

V: TRBV2
size: .
D: .
J: TRBJ2-7
CDR3: CASRLPLYEQYF
DNA: TGTGCCAGCAGACTACCCCTCTACGAGCAGTACTTC

V: TRBV21-1
size: .
D: .
J: TRBJ2-5
CDR3: CASSNGTDPFEQETQYF
DNA: TGTGCCAGCAGCAATGGGACAGACCCTTTTGAGCAAGAGACCCAGTACTTC

V: TRBV14
size: .
D: TRBD2
J: TRBJ2-1
CDR3: CASSLLLAADEQFF
DNA: TGTGCCAGCAGCCTCTTACTAGCGGCGGATGAGCAGTTCTTC

V: TRBV7-3
size: .
D: .
J: TRBJ1-1
CDR3: CASSLTLRQEAFF
DNA: TGTGCCAGCAGCTTAACACTTCGACAGGAAGCTTTCTTT

V: TRBV5-6
size: .
D: TRBD1
J: TRBJ2-7
CDR3: CASSSPGQGVDEQYF
DNA: TGTGCCAGCAGCTCGCCGGGACAGGGCGTAGACGAGCAGTACTTC